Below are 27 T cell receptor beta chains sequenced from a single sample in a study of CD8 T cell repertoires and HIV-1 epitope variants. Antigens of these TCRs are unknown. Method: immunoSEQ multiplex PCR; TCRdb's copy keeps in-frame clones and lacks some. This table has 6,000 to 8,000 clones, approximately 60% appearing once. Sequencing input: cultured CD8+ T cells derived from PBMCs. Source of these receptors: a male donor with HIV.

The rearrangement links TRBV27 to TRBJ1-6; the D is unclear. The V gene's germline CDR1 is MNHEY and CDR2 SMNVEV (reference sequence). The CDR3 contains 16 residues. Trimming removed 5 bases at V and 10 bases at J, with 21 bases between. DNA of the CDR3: TGTGCCAGCAGTCTCGGACGCATCGATGGTGGATCACCCCTCCACTTT. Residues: CASSLGRIDGGSPLHF.

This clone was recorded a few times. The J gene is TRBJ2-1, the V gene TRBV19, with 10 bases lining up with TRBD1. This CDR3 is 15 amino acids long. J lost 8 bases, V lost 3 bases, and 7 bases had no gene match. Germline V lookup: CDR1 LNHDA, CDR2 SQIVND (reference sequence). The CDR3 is CASSMATGGWDEQFF. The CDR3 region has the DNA TGTGCCAGTAGTATGGCGACAGGGGGCTGGGATGAGCAGTTCTTC.

CDR3 DNA: TGTGCCAGCAGTTTATCTGGGACAGGGAATGGCTACACCTTC. Protein: CASSLSGTGNGYTF. The chain is built from TRBV27 and TRBJ1-2, with 9 nucleotides matching TRBD1. The V segment lost 0 bases and the J segment 6 bases; nucleotides outside the gene matches: 2. CDR3 size: 14 residues. CDR1 is MNHEY and CDR2 is SMNVEV in the germline V gene (reference sequence).

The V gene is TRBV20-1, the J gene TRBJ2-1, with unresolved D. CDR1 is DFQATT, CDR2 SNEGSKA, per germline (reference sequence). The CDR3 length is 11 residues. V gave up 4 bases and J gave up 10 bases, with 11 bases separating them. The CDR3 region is CSATPRIEQFF. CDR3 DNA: TGCAGTGCTACCCCCCGAATAGAGCAGTTCTTC.

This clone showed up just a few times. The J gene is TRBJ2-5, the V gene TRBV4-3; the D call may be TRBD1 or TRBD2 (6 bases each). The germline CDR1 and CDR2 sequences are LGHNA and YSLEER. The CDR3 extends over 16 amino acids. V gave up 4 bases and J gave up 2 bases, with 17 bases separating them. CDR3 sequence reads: CASSPRGGRLQETQYF. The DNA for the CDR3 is TGCGCCAGCAGCCCCAGGGGAGGCCGTCTACAAGAGACCCAGTACTTC.

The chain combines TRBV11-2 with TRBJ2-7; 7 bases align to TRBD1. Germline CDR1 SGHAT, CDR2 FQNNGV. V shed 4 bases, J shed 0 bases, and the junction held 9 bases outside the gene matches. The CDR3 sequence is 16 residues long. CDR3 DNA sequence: TGTGCCAGCAGCTCGGCCGGACAGGAAAGCTCCTACGAGCAGTACTTC. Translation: CASSSAGQESSYEQYF.

The CDR3 sequence: CASSSALSSYNEQFF. The CDR3 DNA reads TGTGCCAGCAGCTCCGCTTTGAGCTCCTACAATGAGCAGTTCTTC. The V gene is TRBV7-6, the J gene TRBJ2-1; no clear D gene. Germline V gene sequence: CDR1 SGHVS, CDR2 FNYEAQ. V lost 4 bases, J lost 0 bases, and 10 bases lay in between. This CDR3 contains 15 residues.

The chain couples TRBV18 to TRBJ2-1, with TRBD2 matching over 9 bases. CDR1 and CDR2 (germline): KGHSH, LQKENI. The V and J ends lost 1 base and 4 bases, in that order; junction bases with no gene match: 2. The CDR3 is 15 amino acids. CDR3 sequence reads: CASSPLAGDYNEQFF. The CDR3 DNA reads TGTGCCAGCTCACCACTAGCGGGGGATTACAATGAGCAGTTCTTC. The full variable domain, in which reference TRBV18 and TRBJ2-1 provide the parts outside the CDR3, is NAGVMQNPRHLVRRRGQEARLRCSPMKGHSHVYWYRQLPEEGLKFMVYLQKENIIDESGMPKERFSAEFPKEGPSILRIQQVVRGDSAAYFCASSPLAGDYNEQFFGPGTRLTVL.

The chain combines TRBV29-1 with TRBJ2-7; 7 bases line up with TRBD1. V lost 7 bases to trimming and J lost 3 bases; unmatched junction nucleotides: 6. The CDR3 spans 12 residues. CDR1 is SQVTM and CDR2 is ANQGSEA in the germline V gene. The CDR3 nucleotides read TGCAGCGGGCTGGGACAGTTCTACGAGCAGTACTTC. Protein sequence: CSGLGQFYEQYF.

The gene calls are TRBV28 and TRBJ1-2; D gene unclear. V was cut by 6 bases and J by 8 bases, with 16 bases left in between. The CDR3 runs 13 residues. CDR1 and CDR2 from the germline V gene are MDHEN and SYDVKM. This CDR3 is CASSLLLESGYTF. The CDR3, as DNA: TGTGCCAGCAGCCTGCTTTTGGAGAGCGGCTACACCTTC.

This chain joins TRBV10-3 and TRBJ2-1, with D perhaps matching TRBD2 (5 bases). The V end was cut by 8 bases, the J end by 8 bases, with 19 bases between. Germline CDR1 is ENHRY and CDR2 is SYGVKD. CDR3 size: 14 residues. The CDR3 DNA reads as TGTGCCATCGATAGCAGCGGAGGTTTGGATGAGCAGTTCTTC. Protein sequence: CAIDSSGGLDEQFF.

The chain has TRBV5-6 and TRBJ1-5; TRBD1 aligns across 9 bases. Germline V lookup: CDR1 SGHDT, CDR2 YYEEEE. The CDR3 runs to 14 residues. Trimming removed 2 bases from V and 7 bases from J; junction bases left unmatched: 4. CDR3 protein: CASSLGTGIQPQHF. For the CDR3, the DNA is TGTGCCAGCAGCTTAGGGACAGGGATCCAGCCCCAGCATTTT.

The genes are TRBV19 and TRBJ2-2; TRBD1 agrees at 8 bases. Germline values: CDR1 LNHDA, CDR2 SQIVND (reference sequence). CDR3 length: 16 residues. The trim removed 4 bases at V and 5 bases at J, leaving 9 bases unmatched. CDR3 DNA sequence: TGTGCCAGTAGTACCCTGGACAGGGTGGGGACCGGGGAGCTGTTTTTT. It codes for CASSTLDRVGTGELFF.

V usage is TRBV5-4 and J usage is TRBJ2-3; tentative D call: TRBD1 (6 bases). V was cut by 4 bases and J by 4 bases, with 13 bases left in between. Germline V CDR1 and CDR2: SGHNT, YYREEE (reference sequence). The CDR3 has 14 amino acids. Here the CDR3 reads CASSQTQGADTQYF. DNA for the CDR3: TGTGCCAGCAGCCAAACACAGGGTGCAGATACGCAGTATTTT.

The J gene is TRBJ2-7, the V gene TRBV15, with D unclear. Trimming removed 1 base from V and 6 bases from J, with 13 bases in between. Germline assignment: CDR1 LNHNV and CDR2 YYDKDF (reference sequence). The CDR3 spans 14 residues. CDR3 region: CATSRGAVGIEQYF. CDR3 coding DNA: TGTGCCACCAGCAGAGGGGCAGTAGGGATCGAGCAGTACTTC.

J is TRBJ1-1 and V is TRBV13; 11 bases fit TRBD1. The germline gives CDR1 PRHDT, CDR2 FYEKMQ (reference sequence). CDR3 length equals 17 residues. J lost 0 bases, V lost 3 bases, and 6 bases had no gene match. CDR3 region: CASSFWTGGEVNTEAFF. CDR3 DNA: TGTGCCAGCAGCTTTTGGACAGGGGGCGAGGTGAACACTGAAGCTTTCTTT.

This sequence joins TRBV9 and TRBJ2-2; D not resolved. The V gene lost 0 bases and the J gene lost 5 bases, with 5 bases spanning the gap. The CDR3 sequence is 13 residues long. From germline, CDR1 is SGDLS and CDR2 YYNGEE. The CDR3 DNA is TGTGCCAGCAGCGTAGAGGAGACCGGGGAGCTGTTTTTT. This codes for CASSVEETGELFF.

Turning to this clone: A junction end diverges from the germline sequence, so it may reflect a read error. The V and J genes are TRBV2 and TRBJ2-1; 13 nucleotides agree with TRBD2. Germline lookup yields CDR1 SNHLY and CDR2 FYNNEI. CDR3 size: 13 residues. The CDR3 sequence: CASGELAGGAGFF. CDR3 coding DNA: TGTGCCAGCGGTGAACTAGCGGGGGGGGCTGGGTTCTTC.

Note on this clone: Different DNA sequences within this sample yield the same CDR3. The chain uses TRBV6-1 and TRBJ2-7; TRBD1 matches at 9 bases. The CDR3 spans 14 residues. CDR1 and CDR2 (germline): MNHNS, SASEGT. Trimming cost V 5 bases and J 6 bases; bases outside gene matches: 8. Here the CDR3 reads CASSRDRDSGEQYF. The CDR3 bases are TGTGCCAGCAGTCGGGACAGGGATTCGGGCGAGCAGTACTTC.

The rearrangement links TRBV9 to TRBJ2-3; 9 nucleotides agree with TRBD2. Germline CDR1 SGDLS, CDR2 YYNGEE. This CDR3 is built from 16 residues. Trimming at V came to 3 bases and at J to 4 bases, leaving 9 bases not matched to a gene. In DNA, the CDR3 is TGTGCCAGCAGCGGACGCTCGGGACTAGCAGCAGATACGCAGTATTTT. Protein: CASSGRSGLAADTQYF.

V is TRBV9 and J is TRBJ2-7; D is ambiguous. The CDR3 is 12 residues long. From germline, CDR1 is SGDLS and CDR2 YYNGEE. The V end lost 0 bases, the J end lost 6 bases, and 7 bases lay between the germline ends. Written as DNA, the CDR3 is TGTGCCAGCAGCGTAGTTGATTCCGAGCAGTACTTC. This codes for CASSVVDSEQYF.

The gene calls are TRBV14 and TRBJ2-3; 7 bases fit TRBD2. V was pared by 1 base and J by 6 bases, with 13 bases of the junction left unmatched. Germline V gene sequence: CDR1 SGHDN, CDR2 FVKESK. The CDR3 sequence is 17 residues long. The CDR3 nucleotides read TGTGCCAGCAGCCAAGTTCCCCAGCGGGGCTTCGGGGATACGCAGTATTTT. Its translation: CASSQVPQRGFGDTQYF. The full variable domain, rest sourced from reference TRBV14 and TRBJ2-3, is EAGVTQFPSHSVIEKGQTVTLRCDPISGHDNLYWYRRVMGKEIKFLLHFVKESKQDESGMPNNRFLAERTGGTYSTLKVQPAELEDSGVYFCASSQVPQRGFGDTQYFGPGTRLTVL.

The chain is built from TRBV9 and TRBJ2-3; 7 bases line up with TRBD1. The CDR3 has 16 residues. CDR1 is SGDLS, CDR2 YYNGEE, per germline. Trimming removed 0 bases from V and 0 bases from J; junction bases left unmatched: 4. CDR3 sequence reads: CASSVAGQFSTDTQYF. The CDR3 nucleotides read TGTGCCAGCAGCGTAGCGGGACAGTTCAGCACAGATACGCAGTATTTT.

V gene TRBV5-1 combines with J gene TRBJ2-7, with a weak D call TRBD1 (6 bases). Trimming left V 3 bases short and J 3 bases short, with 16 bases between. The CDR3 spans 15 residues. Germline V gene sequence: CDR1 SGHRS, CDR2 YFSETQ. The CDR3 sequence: CASSSTGIGVYEQYF. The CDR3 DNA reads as TGCGCCAGCAGCTCCACAGGGATAGGAGTCTACGAGCAGTACTTC. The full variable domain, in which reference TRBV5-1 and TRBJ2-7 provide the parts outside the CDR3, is KAGVTQTPRYLIKTRGQQVTLSCSPISGHRSVSWYQQTPGQGLQFLFEYFSETQRNKGNFPGRFSGRQFSNSRSEMNVSTLELGDSALYLCASSSTGIGVYEQYFGPGTRLTVT.

This chain's CDR3 is CASSESREWGSGTDTQYF. Here the CDR3 DNA reads TGTGCCAGCAGTGAATCCAGGGAGTGGGGGTCGGGCACAGATACGCAGTATTTT. The rearrangement uses TRBV25-1 and TRBJ2-3, with D possibly being TRBD1 or TRBD2 (5 bases each). In germline, CDR1 is MGHDK, CDR2 SYGVNS. Trimming cost V 1 base and J 1 base, with 18 bases left between them. There are 18 residues in the CDR3.

CDR3 in DNA: TGTGCCAGCACTCCTTGGGGACAGGGTGCCAAAAACATTCAGTACTTC. Its translation: CASTPWGQGAKNIQYF. The genes are TRBV6-6 and TRBJ2-4; TRBD1 matches 9 bases. Germline lookup yields CDR1 MNHNY and CDR2 SVGAGI (reference sequence). V lost 7 bases, J lost 1 base, and 8 bases stayed unmatched. The CDR3 is made up of 16 amino acids.

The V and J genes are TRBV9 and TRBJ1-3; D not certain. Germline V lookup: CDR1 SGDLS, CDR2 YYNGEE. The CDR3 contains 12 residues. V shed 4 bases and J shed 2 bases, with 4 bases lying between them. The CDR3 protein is CASSPAGNTIYF. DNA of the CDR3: TGTGCCAGCAGCCCGGCTGGAAACACCATATATTTT.